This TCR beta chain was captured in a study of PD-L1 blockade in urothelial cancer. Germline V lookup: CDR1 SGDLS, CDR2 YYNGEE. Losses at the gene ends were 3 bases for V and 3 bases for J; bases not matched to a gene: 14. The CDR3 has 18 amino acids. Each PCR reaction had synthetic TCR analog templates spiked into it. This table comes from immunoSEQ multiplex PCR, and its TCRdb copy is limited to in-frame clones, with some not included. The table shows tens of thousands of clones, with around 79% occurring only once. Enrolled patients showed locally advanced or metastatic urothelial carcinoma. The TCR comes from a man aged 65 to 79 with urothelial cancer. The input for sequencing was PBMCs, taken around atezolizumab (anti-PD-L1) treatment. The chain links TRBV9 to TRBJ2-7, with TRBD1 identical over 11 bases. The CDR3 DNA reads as TGTGCCAGCAGCGCCGGAGCCGGGACAGGGGGTATGGTCTACGAGCAGTACTTC. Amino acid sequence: CASSAGAGTGGMVYEQYF.